The 9 T cell receptor beta chains reported below all come from one sample, sequenced in a study of cytomegalovirus exposure and HLA in healthy donors. The PCR ran on 60 Vbeta and 13 Jbeta primers. Assay used: immunoSEQ multiplex PCR; TCRdb lists only in-frame clones, some missing. The sample holds about 69,000 clones; roughly 71% are singletons and the top ten take over 8.5%. Specimen: PBMCs. These receptors all come from a woman aged 55-69 years in good health and CMV-seropositive.

The chain is built from TRBV29-1 and TRBJ1-2; D remains unclear. Trimming pared 4 bases from V and 8 bases from J, leaving 14 bases between. This CDR3 is built from 12 residues. Germline CDR1 and CDR2: SQVTM and ANQGSEA. CDR3 coding DNA: TGCAGCGTTGTGAGTCCCGCTGAGGGCTACACCTTC. This encodes CSVVSPAEGYTF.

Turning to this clone: The sample contains more than one DNA sequence encoding this CDR3. V and J are TRBV19 and TRBJ1-2, with D hard to call. The length of the CDR3 is 13 residues. The V end was cut by 9 bases, the J end by 0 bases, with 11 bases between. The germline V gene encodes CDR1 LNHDA and CDR2 SQIVND (reference sequence). In DNA form, the CDR3 reads TGTGCCAGCACCCCTAGGCCTAACTATGGCTACACCTTC. This codes for CASTPRPNYGYTF.

The chain is built from TRBV19 and TRBJ1-1, with 9 bases that match TRBD1. With V trimmed by 4 bases and J by 5 bases, 5 bases remained unmatched. Germline V gene lookup returns CDR1 LNHDA and CDR2 SQIVND (reference sequence). This CDR3 region has 14 residues. The chain's CDR3 is CASSRQGEWTEAFF. Here the CDR3 DNA reads TGTGCCAGTAGTAGACAGGGGGAGTGGACTGAAGCTTTCTTT.

The CDR3 coding sequence is TGTGCCAGCAGCTTTAAGAGAAACAGGGGTAGATGGGGCAATCAGCCCCAGCATTTT. The encoded protein is CASSFKRNRGRWGNQPQHF. V and J are TRBV5-6 and TRBJ1-5, with 7 bases that match TRBD1. V trimming: 2 bases; J trimming: 2 bases; junction bases outside the gene matches: 16. The CDR3 runs to 19 residues. CDR1 SGHDT and CDR2 YYEEEE come from the germline V gene.

The chain has TRBV14 and TRBJ2-1, with D possibly TRBD2 on 5 matching bases. Trimming stripped 5 bases from V and 1 base from J, with 18 bases between. CDR3 length: 17 residues. Germline assignment: CDR1 SGHDN and CDR2 FVKESK. CDR3 coding DNA: TGTGCCAGCAGCTGGACTCCCCTTGGAATTTCCTACAATGAGCAGTTCTTC. Its translation: CASSWTPLGISYNEQFF.

CDR3 amino acids: CASSQSGEQFF. In DNA form, the CDR3 reads TGTGCCAGTAGTCAATCCGGGGAGCAGTTCTTC. V usage is TRBV19 and J usage is TRBJ2-1; D not certain. Germline CDR1 LNHDA, CDR2 SQIVND (reference sequence). Trimming pared 5 bases from V and 10 bases from J, leaving 9 bases between. This CDR3 contains 11 residues. The entire variable domain, with the rest obtained from reference TRBV19 and TRBJ2-1, is as follows: DGGITQSPKYLFRKEGQNVTLSCEQNLNHDAMYWYRQDPGQGLRLIYYSQIVNDFQKGDIAEGYSVSREKKESFPLTVTSAQKNPTAFYLCASSQSGEQFFGPGTRLTVL.

In its sample, this clone was seen a few times. The chain carries TRBV30 and TRBJ1-1, with TRBD1 identical over 11 bases. From germline, CDR1 is GTSNPN and CDR2 SVGIG (reference sequence). V was clipped by 3 bases and J by 7 bases; unmatched bases: 7. The CDR3 sequence is 14 residues long. DNA of the CDR3: TGTGCCTGGAGGAGGACAGGGGGCGCCTTTGAAGCTTTCTTT. It yields the protein CAWRRTGGAFEAFF.

This clone is a singleton in its sample. J is TRBJ2-2 and V is TRBV11-2; a weak D match, TRBD1 (6 bases). Germline CDR1 reads SGHAT; CDR2 reads FQNNGV. The CDR3 is 14 residues long. V dropped 6 bases and J dropped 2 bases, with 10 bases sitting between them. CDR3 residues: CASSRRGNTGELFF. In nucleotides, the CDR3 is TGTGCCAGCAGTCGCAGGGGTAACACCGGGGAGCTGTTTTTT.

This clone was seen only a few times. The chain uses TRBV18 and TRBJ2-7, with 8 bases identical to TRBD2. The CDR3 covers 14 residues. Per the germline V gene, CDR1 is KGHSH and CDR2 is LQKENI. V was clipped by 5 bases and J by 8 bases; unmatched bases: 11. CDR3 coding DNA: TGTGCCAGCTCAGCGAGTAGCGGGGCTGACAAGCAGTACTTC. It yields the protein CASSASSGADKQYF.